By share, the clone carrying this T cell receptor beta chain ranks as medium-sized. The sample originates from a study of chemoradiotherapy in HPV16-positive cancers. The CDR3 has 15 amino acids. Per the germline V gene, CDR1 is SGHDT and CDR2 is YYEEEE. The trim removed 0 bases at V and 2 bases at J, leaving 2 bases unmatched. Here immunoSEQ multiplex PCR was the method, and the copy in TCRdb shows in-frame clones only, minus some. The data contain about 10,000 clones, 65% to 80% of them seen just once; the ten biggest clones take up 13%. The chain carries TRBV5-6 and TRBJ2-1; 7 bases map to TRBD1. This specimen was tumor tissue, taken from a patient who underwent chemoradiotherapy. The sequence derives from a human donor with HPV-associated anogenital cancer. In DNA form, the CDR3 reads TGTGCCAGCAGCTTGGGGCAGGGGGCCTACAATGAGCAGTTCTTC. Translated: CASSLGQGAYNEQFF.